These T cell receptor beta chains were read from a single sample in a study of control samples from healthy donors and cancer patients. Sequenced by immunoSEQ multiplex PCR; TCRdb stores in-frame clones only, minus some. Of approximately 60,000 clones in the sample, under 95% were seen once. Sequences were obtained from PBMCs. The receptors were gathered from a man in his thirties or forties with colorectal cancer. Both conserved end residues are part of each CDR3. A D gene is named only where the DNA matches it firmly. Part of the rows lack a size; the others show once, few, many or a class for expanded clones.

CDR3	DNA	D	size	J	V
CASSYLRTTGYTF	TGTGCCAGCAGTTATTTACGGACAACAGGCTACACCTTC	.	.	TRBJ1-2	TRBV6-5
CASSHPGEGDRGTEAFF	TGTGCCAGCAGCCATCCCGGCGAGGGGGACAGGGGGACTGAAGCTTTCTTT	TRBD1	.	TRBJ1-1	TRBV4-2
CASRNIGGQPNSPLHF	TGTGCCAGCCGCAACATAGGGGGGCAACCGAATTCACCCCTCCACTTT	.	.	TRBJ1-6	TRBV7-2
CASSFIARENTEAFF	TGCGCCAGCAGCTTTATTGCCCGGGAAAACACTGAAGCTTTCTTT	.	.	TRBJ1-1	TRBV5-1
CASSLSTGSEYGTQYF	TGTGCCAGCAGCTTATCGACAGGGTCCGAATACGGGACCCAGTACTTC	TRBD1	.	TRBJ2-5	TRBV7-6
CSVEVGRFTEAFF	TGCAGCGTTGAAGTTGGCAGATTCACTGAAGCTTTCTTT	.	.	TRBJ1-1	TRBV29-1
CASSIDRDRPEAFF	TGTGCCAGTAGTATAGATCGGGACAGACCTGAAGCTTTCTTT	TRBD1	.	TRBJ1-1	TRBV19
CASSYGGQELTDTQYF	TGTGCCAGCAGTTACGGCGGACAGGAACTCACAGATACGCAGTATTTT	TRBD1	once	TRBJ2-3	TRBV6-6
CAGRSHSGNTIYF	TGTGCCGGACGGTCCCACTCTGGAAACACCATATATTTT	.	few	TRBJ1-3	TRBV6-5
CASSQDYGGRGGTGELFF	TGTGCCAGCAGCCAAGATTACGGGGGCCGGGGGGGCACCGGGGAGCTGTTTTTT	TRBD2	.	TRBJ2-2	TRBV3-1/TRBV3-2
CASSRSVWGGRDTDTQYF	TGTGCCAGCAGTCGGTCGGTTTGGGGGGGGCGGGACACAGATACGCAGTATTTT	.	.	TRBJ2-3	TRBV25-1
CAWSRAGSTGAQYF	TGTGCCTGGAGTAGAGCGGGCTCAACTGGGGCCCAGTACTTC	.	.	TRBJ2-5	TRBV30
CASSPNIGGSEETQYF	TGTGCCAGCAGTCCGAACATCGGGGGGTCTGAGGAGACCCAGTACTTC	TRBD2	.	TRBJ2-5	TRBV3-1/TRBV3-2
CASSPEPDRPLGNTIYF	TGCGCCAGCAGCCCCGAGCCCGACAGGCCACTAGGAAACACCATATATTTT	.	.	TRBJ1-3	TRBV4-3
CATSDLRGPQHF	TGTGCCACCAGTGATTTGCGTGGGCCTCAGCATTTT	.	.	TRBJ1-5	TRBV24-1
CASSLRVGGEKLFF	TGTGCCAGCAGCTTGAGGGTTGGGGGTGAAAAACTGTTTTTT	.	.	TRBJ1-4	TRBV7-6
CASSVAAGEFYEQYF	TGTGCCAGCAGCGTCGCAGCGGGGGAGTTCTACGAGCAGTACTTC	TRBD2	.	TRBJ2-7	TRBV9
CASSATGRYGYTF	TGTGCCAGCAGTGCAACAGGGCGATATGGCTACACCTTC	.	once	TRBJ1-2	TRBV14
CASSRTSGLTDTQYF	TGTGCCAGCAGCCGGACTAGCGGCCTCACAGATACGCAGTATTTT	TRBD2	.	TRBJ2-3	TRBV9
CASSSSAKPPSGANVLTF	TGTGCCAGCAGCTCGTCCGCCAAGCCCCCATCTGGGGCCAACGTCCTGACTTTC	.	.	TRBJ2-6	TRBV5-4
CAISDGVHQPQHF	TGTGCCATCAGTGATGGGGTACATCAGCCCCAGCATTTT	.	.	TRBJ1-5	TRBV10-3
CASGLEGQPNQPQHF	TGTGCTAGTGGTTTGGAAGGACAGCCTAATCAGCCCCAGCATTTT	.	.	TRBJ1-5	TRBV12-5
CSVGRLAGGRGNEQFF	TGCAGCGTTGGGCGGCTAGCGGGGGGCCGGGGCAATGAGCAGTTCTTC	TRBD2	.	TRBJ2-1	TRBV29-1
CASSRSGDNEQFF	TGTGCCAGCTCACGGAGTGGGGACAATGAGCAGTTCTTC	.	.	TRBJ2-1	TRBV18
CASSIGANEQFF	TGTGCCAGTAGTATAGGGGCCAATGAGCAGTTCTTC	.	.	TRBJ2-1	TRBV19
CASSRGLRPEQFF	TGTGCCAGCAGCAGAGGTTTACGTCCGGAGCAGTTCTTC	.	.	TRBJ2-1	TRBV5-8
CAISDGTSLSYTDTQYF	TGTGCCATCAGTGATGGGACTAGCCTTAGCTACACAGATACGCAGTATTTT	TRBD2	.	TRBJ2-3	TRBV10-3
CASRGASRKAFF	TGTGCCAGCAGGGGAGCGAGCCGTAAAGCTTTCTTT	.	.	TRBJ1-1	TRBV12-3/TRBV12-4
CASSVPPQGVDTEAFF	TGTGCCAGCAGCGTCCCGCCCCAGGGAGTGGACACTGAAGCTTTCTTT	.	.	TRBJ1-1	TRBV9
CASTLGAGGIETQYF	TGTGCCAGCACCCTAGGGGCGGGGGGGATTGAGACCCAGTACTTC	TRBD2	.	TRBJ2-5	TRBV6-5
CASSDPGPTFSGANVLTF	TGTGCCAGCAGCGATCCGGGACCGACCTTTTCTGGGGCCAACGTCCTGACTTTC	.	.	TRBJ2-6	TRBV7-6
CASSPHLARSNTEAFF	TGTGCCAGCAGCCCCCATCTCGCTCGATCGAACACTGAAGCTTTCTTT	.	.	TRBJ1-1	TRBV9
CASSLGPAITGYTF	TGTGCCAGCAGCTTAGGGCCGGCGATTACGGGCTACACCTTC	.	.	TRBJ1-2	TRBV7-2
CASGSVGPGGYEQYF	TGTGCCAGCGGAAGTGTGGGTCCAGGGGGCTACGAGCAGTACTTC	TRBD1	.	TRBJ2-7	TRBV6-5
CASSPGQGPNTEAFF	TGTGCCAGCTCACCAGGGCAGGGGCCCAACACTGAAGCTTTCTTT	.	.	TRBJ1-1	TRBV18
CASSQAFGEKLFF	TGCGCCAGCAGCCAAGCGTTCGGTGAAAAACTGTTTTTT	.	.	TRBJ1-4	TRBV4-1
CASSIRLGKLFF	TGTGCCAGTAGTATTAGATTGGGGAAACTGTTTTTT	.	.	TRBJ1-4	TRBV19
CAWRITGVGYTF	TGTGCCTGGAGAATAACAGGGGTGGGCTACACCTTC	TRBD1	.	TRBJ1-2	TRBV30
CASGYRGQGRGEQFF	TGTGCCAGCGGCTACAGGGGTCAGGGTCGAGGTGAGCAGTTCTTC	TRBD1	.	TRBJ2-1	TRBV7-8
CASSAPGDTEAFF	TGCGCCAGCAGTGCTCCCGGGGACACTGAAGCTTTCTTT	.	.	TRBJ1-1	TRBV10-1
CASSVGRTDTQYF	TGTGCCAGCAGCGTGGGGCGCACAGATACGCAGTATTTT	.	.	TRBJ2-3	TRBV5-4
CATSRHTGSDEQFF	TGTGCCACCAGCAGACATACAGGGTCCGATGAGCAGTTCTTC	.	.	TRBJ2-1	TRBV15
CASSPPNTGPWMNEKLFF	TGTGCCAGCAGTCCACCCAATACAGGGCCTTGGATGAATGAAAAACTGTTTTTT	.	once	TRBJ1-4	TRBV6-6
CASSSRTGSPLHF	TGTGCCAGCAGTTCCAGGACAGGGTCACCCCTCCACTTT	TRBD1	.	TRBJ1-6	TRBV6-5
CASSQQSPNTGELFF	TGTGCCAGCAGCCAACAGTCCCCGAACACCGGGGAGCTGTTTTTT	.	.	TRBJ2-2	TRBV3-1/TRBV3-2
CASSSPGQGTTEAFF	TGTGCCAGCAGTTCCCCCGGACAGGGGACTACTGAAGCTTTCTTT	TRBD1	.	TRBJ1-1	TRBV27
CASSQVVGKYRGSLNGYTF	TGCGCCAGCAGCCAAGTGGTCGGCAAATACCGGGGTTCTTTGAATGGCTACACCTTC	.	once	TRBJ1-2	TRBV4-3
CASSQVFSRTNTEAFF	TGTGCCAGCAGCCAAGTTTTCTCGAGGACGAACACTGAAGCTTTCTTT	.	.	TRBJ1-1	TRBV3-1/TRBV3-2
CASSDNWGKGYTF	TGTGCCAGCAGTGACAACTGGGGCAAGGGCTACACCTTC	.	.	TRBJ1-2	TRBV25-1
CASSLDGGIGQYF	TGTGCCAGCAGCTTAGACGGAGGGATCGGGCAGTACTTC	.	.	TRBJ2-7	TRBV7-9
CASSFNGGGATDTQYF	TGTGCCAGCAGCTTTAATGGAGGGGGGGCCACAGATACGCAGTATTTT	.	.	TRBJ2-3	TRBV5-6